This T cell receptor (beta chain) originates from a study of T cell repertoires in aging, cancer and after chemotherapy. Study-wide context: Donor ages fell into six groups from 30 or younger up to 70 or older.

The template was genomic DNA from peripheral blood, not RNA. Regarding this clonotype: Its antigen is not known.

Multiplex touch-down PCR with TRB-A/B primers amplified rearranged V-D-J TRB sequences. TCRdb recomputed calls from the multiplex PCR reads with MiXCR, one row per CDR3 protein. Here the sample spans under 2,500 distinct CDR3 sequences, under 30% being singletons. Study observations and caveats: Median generation probability rose over the chemotherapy interval in each cancer cohort, suggesting rebound thymic output. Age-matched healthy donors had significantly more diverse, less clonal blood TCR repertoires than untreated cancer patients.

Sequences were obtained from blood. The receptor comes from a human donor in good health.

CDR3 nucleotides: TGTGCCACCAGTGATTGGCGGGGAACCTATGGCTACACCTTC. It codes for CATSDWRGTYGYTF. The chain employs TRBV24-1 and TRBJ1-2, with D unclear. Germline V CDR1 and CDR2: KGHDR, SFDVKD. This CDR3 comprises 14 residues. V lost 2 bases and J 4 bases, leaving 10 bases between the germline ends.